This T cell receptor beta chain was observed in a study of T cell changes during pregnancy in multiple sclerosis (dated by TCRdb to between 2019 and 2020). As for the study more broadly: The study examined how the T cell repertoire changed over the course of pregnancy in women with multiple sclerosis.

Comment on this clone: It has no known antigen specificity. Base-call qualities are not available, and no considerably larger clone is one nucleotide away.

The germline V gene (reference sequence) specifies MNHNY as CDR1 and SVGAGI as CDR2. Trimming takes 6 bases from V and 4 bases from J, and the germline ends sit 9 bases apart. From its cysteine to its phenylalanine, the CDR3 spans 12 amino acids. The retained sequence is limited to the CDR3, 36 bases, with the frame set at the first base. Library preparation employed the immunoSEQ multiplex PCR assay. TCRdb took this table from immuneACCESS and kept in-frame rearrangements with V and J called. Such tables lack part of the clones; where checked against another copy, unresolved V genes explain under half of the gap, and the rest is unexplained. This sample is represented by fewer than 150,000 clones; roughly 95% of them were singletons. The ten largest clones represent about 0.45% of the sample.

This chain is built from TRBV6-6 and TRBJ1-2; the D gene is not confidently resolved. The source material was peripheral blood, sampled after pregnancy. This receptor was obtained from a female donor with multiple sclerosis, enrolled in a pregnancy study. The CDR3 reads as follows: CASSPASYGYTF. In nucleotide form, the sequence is TGTGCCAGCAGCCCCGCGTCCTATGGCTACACCTTC.